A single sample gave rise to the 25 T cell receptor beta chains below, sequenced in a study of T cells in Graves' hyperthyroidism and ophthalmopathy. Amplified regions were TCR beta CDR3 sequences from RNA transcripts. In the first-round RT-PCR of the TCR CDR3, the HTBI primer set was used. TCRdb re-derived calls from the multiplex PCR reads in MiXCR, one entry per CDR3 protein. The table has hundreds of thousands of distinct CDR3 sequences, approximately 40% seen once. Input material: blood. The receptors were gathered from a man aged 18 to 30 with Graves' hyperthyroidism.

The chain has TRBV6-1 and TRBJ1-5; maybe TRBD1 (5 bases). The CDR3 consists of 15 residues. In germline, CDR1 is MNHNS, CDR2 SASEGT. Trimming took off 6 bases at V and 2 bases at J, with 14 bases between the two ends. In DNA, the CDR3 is TGTGCCAGCAGGCCCGACAGTTCTGGCAATCAGCCCCAGCATTTT. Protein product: CASRPDSSGNQPQHF.

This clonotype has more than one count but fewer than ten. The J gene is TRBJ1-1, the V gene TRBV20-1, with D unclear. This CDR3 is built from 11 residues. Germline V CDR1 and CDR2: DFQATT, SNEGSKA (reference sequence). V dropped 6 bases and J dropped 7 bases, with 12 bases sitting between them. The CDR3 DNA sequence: TGCAGTGCCAGGACTGGGTTTGAAGCTTTCTTT. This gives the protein CSARTGFEAFF.

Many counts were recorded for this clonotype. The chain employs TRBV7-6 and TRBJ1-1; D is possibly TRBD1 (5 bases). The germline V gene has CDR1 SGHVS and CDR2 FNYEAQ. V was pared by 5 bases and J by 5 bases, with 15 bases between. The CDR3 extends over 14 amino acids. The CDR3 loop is CASSLRVEGTEAFF. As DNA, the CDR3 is TGTGCCAGCAGCCTAAGGGTAGAGGGGACTGAAGCTTTCTTT.

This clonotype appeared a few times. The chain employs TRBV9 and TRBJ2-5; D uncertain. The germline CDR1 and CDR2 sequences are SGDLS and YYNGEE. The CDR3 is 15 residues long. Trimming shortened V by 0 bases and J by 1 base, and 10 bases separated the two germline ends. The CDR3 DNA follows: TGTGCCAGCAGCGTAGATGGCAGAATCCAAGAGACCCAGTACTTC. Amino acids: CASSVDGRIQETQYF.

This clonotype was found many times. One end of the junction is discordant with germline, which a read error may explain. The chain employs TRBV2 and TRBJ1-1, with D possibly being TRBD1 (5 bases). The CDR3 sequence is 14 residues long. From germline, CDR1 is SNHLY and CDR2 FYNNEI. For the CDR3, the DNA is TGTGCCAGCAGCGAAGAGGGGTTAAACACTGAAGCTTTCTTT. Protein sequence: CASSEEGLNTEAFF.

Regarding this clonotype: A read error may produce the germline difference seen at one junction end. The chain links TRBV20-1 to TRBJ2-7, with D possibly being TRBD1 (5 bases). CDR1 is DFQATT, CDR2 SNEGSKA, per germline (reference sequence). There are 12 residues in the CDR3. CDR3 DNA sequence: TGCAGTGCTAACCACCAGGGATACGGGCAGTACTTC. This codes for CSANHQGYGQYF.

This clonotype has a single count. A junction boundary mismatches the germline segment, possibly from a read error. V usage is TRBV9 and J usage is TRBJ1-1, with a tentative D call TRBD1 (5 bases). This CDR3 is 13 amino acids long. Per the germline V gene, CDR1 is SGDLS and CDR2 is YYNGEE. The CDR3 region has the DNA TGTTCCAGCAGCCGGACACTGAACACTGAAGCTTTCTTT. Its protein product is CSSSRTLNTEAFF. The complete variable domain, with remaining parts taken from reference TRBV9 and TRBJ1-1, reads DSGVTQTPKHLITATGQRVTLRCSPRSGDLSVYWYQQSLDQGLQFLIQYYNGEERAKGNILERFSAQQFPDLHSELNLSSLELGDSALYFCSSSRTLNTEAFFGQGTRLTVV.

The CDR3 DNA sequence: TGTGCCAGCAGTGATAGGACAGGGGGCGGTGACACTGAAGCTTTCTTT. Its translation is CASSDRTGGGDTEAFF. The chain links TRBV2 to TRBJ1-1; 11 bases fit TRBD1. V was pared by 3 bases and J by 3 bases, with 6 bases of the junction left unmatched. The germline V gene encodes CDR1 SNHLY and CDR2 FYNNEI. The length of the CDR3 is 16 residues.

For the CDR3, the DNA is TGTGCCAGCAGCCCCCCAGGGATTGACACTGAAGCTTTCTTT. Translation gives CASSPPGIDTEAFF. This sequence joins TRBV9 and TRBJ1-1; tentatively, D is TRBD1 (5 bases). V lost 4 bases, J lost 3 bases, and 13 bases lay in between. CDR1 and CDR2 (germline): SGDLS, YYNGEE. CDR3 length: 14 amino acids.

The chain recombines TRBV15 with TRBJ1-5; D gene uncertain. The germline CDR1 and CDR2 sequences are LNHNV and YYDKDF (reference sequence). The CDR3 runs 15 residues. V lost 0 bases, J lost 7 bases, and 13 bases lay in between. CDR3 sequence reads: CATSRDKGLRQPQHF. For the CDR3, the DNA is TGTGCCACCAGCAGAGATAAGGGCCTCAGGCAGCCCCAGCATTTT.

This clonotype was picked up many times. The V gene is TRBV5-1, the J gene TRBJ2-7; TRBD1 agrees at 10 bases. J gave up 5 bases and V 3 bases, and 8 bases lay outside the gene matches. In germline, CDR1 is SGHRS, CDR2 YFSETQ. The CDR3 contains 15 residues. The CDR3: CASSSSGTGVNEQYF. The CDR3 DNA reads TGCGCCAGCAGCTCCTCGGGGACAGGGGTTAACGAGCAGTACTTC.

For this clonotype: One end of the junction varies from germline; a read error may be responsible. The CDR3 here is CSVTRDRGEKLLF. The CDR3, as DNA: TGCAGTGTCACCCGGGACAGGGGTGAAAAACTGCTTTTT. The J gene is TRBJ1-4, the V gene TRBV20-1; 10 bases align to TRBD1. Germline CDR1 is DFQATT and CDR2 is SNEGSKA (reference sequence). The CDR3 consists of 13 residues.

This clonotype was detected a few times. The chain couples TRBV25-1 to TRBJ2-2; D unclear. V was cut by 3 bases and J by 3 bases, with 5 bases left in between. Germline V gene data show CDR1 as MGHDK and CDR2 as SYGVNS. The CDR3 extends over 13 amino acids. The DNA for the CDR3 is TGTGCCAGCAGTGAGACGCACACCGGGGAGCTGTTTTTT. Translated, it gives CASSETHTGELFF.

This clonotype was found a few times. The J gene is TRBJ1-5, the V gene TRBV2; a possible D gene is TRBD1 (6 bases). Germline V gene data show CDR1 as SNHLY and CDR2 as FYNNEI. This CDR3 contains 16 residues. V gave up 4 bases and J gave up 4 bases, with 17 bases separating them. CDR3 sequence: CASSARGGRGNQPQHF. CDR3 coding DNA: TGTGCCAGCAGTGCGCGAGGAGGGAGGGGGAATCAGCCCCAGCATTTT.

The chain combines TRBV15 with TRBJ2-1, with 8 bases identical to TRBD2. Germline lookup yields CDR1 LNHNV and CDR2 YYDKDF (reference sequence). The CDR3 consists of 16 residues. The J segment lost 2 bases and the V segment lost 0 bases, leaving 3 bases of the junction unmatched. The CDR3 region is CATSREDGGAYNEQFF. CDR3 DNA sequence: TGTGCCACCAGCAGAGAAGACGGGGGGGCCTACAATGAGCAGTTCTTC.

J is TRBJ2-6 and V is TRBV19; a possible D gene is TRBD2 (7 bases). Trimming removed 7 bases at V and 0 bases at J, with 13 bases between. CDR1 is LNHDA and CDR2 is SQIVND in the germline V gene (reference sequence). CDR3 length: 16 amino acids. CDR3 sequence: CASTRGASSGANVLTF. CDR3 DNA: TGTGCCAGTACCCGGGGGGCCTCCTCTGGGGCCAACGTCCTGACTTTC. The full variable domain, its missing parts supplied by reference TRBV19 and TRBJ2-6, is DGGITQSPKYLFRKEGQNVTLSCEQNLNHDAMYWYRQDPGQGLRLIYYSQIVNDFQKGDIAEGYSVSREKKESFPLTVTSAQKNPTAFYLCASTRGASSGANVLTFGAGSRLTVL.

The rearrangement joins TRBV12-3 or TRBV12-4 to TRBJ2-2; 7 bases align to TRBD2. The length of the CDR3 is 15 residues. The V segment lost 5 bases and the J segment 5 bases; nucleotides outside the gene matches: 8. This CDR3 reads CASSPPGLPTGELFF. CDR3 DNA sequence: TGTGCCAGCAGTCCCCCGGGACTACCTACCGGGGAGCTGTTTTTT.

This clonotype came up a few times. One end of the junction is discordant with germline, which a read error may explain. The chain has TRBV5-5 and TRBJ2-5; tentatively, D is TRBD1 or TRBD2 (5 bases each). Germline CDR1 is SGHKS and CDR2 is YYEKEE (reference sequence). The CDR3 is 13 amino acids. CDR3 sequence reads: CASSLLGDETQYF. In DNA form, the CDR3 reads TGCGCCAGCAGCTTGTTAGGGGACGAGACCCAGTACTTC.

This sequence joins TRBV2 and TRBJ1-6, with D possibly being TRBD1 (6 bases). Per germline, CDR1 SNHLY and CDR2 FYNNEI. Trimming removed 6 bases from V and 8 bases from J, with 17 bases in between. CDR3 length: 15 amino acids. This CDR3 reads CASSLSGTSDSPLHF. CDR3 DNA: TGTGCCAGCAGCCTATCCGGGACAAGTGATTCACCCCTCCACTTT.

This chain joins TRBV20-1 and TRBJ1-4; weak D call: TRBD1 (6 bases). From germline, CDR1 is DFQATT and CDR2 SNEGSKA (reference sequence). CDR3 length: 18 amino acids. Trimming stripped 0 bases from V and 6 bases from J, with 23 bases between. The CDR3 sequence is CSAREPLEPGGLYEKLFF. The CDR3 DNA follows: TGCAGTGCTAGAGAGCCCTTAGAGCCCGGGGGCCTATATGAAAAACTGTTTTTT.

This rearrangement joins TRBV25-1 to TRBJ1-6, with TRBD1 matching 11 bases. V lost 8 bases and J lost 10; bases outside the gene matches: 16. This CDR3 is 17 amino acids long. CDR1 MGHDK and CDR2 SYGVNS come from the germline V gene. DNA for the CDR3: TGTGCCAGCCCAACGATGACCGGGACAGGGGGTTCCTCACCCCTCCACTTT. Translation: CASPTMTGTGGSSPLHF.

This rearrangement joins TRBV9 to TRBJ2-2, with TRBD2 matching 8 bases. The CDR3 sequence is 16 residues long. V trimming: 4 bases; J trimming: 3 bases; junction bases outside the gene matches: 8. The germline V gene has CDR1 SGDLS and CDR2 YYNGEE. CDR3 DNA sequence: TGTGCCAGCAGCCTCTCGGGAGCGGGGGACACCGGGGAGCTGTTTTTT. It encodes CASSLSGAGDTGELFF.

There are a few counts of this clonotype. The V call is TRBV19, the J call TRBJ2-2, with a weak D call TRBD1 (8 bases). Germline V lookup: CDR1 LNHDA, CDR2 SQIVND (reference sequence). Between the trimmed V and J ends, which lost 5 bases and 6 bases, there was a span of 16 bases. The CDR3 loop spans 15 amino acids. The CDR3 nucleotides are TGTGCCAGTAGTCCAGGGGGCGGGAGATCCGGGGAGCTGTTTTTT. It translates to CASSPGGGRSGELFF.

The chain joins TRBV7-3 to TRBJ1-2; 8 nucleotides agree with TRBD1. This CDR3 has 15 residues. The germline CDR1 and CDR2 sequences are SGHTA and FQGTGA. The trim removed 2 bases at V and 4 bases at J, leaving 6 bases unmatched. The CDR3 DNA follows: TGTGCCAGCAGCTTAGAGGACAGGGCGGGCTATGGCTACACCTTC. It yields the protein CASSLEDRAGYGYTF.

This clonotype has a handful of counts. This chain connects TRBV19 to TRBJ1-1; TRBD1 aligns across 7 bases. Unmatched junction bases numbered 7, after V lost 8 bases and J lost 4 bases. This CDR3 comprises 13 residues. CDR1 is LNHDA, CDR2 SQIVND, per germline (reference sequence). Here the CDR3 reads CASVRDRGTEAFF. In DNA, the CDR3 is TGTGCCAGTGTCCGGGACAGAGGCACTGAAGCTTTCTTT.